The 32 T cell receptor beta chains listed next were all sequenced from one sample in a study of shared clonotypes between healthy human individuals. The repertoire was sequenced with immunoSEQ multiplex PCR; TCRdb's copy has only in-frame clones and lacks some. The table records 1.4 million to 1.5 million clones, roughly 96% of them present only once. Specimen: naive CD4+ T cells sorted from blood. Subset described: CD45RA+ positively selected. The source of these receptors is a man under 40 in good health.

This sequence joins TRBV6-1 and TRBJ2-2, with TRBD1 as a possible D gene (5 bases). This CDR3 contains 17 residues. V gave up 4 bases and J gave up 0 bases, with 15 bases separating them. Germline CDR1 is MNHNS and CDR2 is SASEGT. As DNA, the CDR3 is TGTGCCAGCAGTGGATCCAGGGTGGCCACGAACACCGGGGAGCTGTTTTTT. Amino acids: CASSGSRVATNTGELFF.

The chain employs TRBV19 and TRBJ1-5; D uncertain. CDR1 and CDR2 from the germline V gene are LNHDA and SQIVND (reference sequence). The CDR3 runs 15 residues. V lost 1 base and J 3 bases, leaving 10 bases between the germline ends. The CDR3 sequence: CASSIGQRANQPQHF. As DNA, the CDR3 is TGTGCCAGTAGTATAGGCCAAAGGGCCAATCAGCCCCAGCATTTT.

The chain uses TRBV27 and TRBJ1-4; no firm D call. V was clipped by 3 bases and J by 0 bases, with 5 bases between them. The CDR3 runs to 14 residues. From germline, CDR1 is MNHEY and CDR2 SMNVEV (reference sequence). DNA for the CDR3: TGTGCCAGCAGTTTGCGTCCAACTAATGAAAAACTGTTTTTT. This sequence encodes CASSLRPTNEKLFF.

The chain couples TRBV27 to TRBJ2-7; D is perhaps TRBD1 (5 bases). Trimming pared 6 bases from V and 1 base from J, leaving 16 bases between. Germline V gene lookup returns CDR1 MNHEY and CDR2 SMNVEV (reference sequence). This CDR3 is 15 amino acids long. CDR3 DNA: TGTGCCAGCAGCCCCACCAGGGTCTATTCCTACGAGCAGTACTTC. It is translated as CASSPTRVYSYEQYF.

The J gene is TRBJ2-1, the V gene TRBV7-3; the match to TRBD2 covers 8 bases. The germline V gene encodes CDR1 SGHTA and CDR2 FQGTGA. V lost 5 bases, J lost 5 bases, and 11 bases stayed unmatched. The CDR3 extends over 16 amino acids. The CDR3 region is CASSPLRTSPDNEQFF. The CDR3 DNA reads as TGTGCCAGCAGCCCCCTCCGGACTAGCCCCGACAATGAGCAGTTCTTC.

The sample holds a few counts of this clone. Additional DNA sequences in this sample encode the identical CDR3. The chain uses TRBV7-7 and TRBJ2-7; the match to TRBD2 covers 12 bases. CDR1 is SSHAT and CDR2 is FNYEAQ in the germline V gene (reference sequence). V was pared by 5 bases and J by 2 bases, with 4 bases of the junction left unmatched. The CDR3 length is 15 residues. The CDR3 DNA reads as TGTGCCAGCAGCCCCGGACTAGCGGGGACCTACGAGCAGTACTTC. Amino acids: CASSPGLAGTYEQYF.

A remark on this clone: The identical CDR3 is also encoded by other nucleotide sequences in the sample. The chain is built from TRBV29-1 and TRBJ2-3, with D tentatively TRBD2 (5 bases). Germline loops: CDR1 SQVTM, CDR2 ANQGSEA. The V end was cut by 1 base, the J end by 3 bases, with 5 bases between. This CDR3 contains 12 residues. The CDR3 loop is CSVEGGTDTQYF. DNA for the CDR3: TGCAGCGTTGAAGGAGGGACAGATACGCAGTATTTT.

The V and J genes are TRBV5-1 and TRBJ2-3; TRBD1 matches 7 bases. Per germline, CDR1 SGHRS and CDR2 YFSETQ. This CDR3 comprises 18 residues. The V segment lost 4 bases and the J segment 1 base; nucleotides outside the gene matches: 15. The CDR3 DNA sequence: TGCGCCAGCAGCCCCCACCCCCCGACAGGGCTGGGCACAGATACGCAGTATTTT. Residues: CASSPHPPTGLGTDTQYF.

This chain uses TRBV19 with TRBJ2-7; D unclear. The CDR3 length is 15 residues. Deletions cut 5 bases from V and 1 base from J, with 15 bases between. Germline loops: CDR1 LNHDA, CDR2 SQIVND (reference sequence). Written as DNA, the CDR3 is TGTGCCAGTAGTCAGACCCGACTCGGGTCCTACGAGCAGTACTTC. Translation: CASSQTRLGSYEQYF.

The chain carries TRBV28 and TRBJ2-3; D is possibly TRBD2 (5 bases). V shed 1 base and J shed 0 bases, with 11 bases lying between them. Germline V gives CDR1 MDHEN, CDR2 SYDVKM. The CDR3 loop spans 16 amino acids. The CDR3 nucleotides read TGTGCCAGCAGTTTATTGTTAAGGGAGAGCACAGATACGCAGTATTTT. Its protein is CASSLLLRESTDTQYF.

The CDR3, as DNA: TGTGCCAGCAGTGAACGGGACGAAGCTTTCTTT. Translated: CASSERDEAFF. The chain combines TRBV2 with TRBJ1-1; D perhaps matches TRBD1 (5 bases). Trimming pared 2 bases from V and 8 bases from J, leaving 6 bases between. CDR3 length: 11 amino acids. The germline V gene has CDR1 SNHLY and CDR2 FYNNEI.

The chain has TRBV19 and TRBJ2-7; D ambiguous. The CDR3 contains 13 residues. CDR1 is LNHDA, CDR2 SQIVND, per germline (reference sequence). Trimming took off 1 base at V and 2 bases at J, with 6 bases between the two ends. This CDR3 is CASSIAATYEQYF. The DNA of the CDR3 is TGTGCCAGTAGTATAGCGGCAACCTACGAGCAGTACTTC. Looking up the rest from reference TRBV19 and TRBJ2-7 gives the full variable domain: DGGITQSPKYLFRKEGQNVTLSCEQNLNHDAMYWYRQDPGQGLRLIYYSQIVNDFQKGDIAEGYSVSREKKESFPLTVTSAQKNPTAFYLCASSIAATYEQYFGPGTRLTVT.

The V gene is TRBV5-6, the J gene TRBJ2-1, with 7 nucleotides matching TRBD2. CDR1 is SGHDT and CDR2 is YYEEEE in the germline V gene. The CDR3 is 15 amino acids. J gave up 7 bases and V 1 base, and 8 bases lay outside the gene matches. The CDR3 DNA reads TGTGCCAGCAGCTTGAGGTGGCGGGAGAAAAATGAGCAGTTCTTC. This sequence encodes CASSLRWREKNEQFF.

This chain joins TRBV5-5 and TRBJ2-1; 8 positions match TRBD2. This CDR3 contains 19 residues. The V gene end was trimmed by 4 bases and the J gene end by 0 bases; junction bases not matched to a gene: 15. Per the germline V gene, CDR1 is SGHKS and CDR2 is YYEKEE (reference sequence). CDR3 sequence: CASSRRNSGTASSYNEQFF. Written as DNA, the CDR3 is TGTGCCAGCAGCCGCCGGAATAGCGGGACGGCGAGCTCCTACAATGAGCAGTTCTTC. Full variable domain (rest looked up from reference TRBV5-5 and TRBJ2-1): DAGVTQSPTHLIKTRGQQVTLRCSPISGHKSVSWYQQVLGQGPQFIFQYYEKEERGRGNFPDRFSARQFPNYSSELNVNALLLGDSALYLCASSRRNSGTASSYNEQFFGPGTRLTVL.

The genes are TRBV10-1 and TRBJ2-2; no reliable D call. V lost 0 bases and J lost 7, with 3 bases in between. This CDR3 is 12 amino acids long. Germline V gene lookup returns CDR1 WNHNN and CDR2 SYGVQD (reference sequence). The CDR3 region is CASSESVGELFF. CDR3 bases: TGCGCCAGCAGTGAGTCGGTCGGGGAGCTGTTTTTT.

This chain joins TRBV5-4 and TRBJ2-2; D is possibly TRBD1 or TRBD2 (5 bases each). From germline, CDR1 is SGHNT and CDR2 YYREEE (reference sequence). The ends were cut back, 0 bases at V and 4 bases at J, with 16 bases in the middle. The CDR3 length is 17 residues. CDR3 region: CASSLDRGRLATGELFF. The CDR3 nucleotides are TGTGCCAGCAGCTTGGATAGGGGACGACTTGCCACCGGGGAGCTGTTTTTT.

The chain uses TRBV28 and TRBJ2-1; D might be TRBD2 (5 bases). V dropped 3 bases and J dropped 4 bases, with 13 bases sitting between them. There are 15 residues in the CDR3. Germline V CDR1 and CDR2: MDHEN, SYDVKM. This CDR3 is CASSLTNLEYNEQFF. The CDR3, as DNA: TGTGCCAGCAGTTTGACTAACCTAGAATACAATGAGCAGTTCTTC. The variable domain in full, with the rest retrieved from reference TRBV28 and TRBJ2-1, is DVKVTQSSRYLVKRTGEKVFLECVQDMDHENMFWYRQDPGLGLRLIYFSYDVKMKEKGDIPEGYSVSREKKERFSLILESASTNQTSMYLCASSLTNLEYNEQFFGPGTRLTVL.

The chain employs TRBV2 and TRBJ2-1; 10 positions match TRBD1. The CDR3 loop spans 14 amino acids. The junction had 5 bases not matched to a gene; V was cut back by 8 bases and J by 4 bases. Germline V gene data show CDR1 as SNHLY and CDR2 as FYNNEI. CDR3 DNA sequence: TGTGCCAGCTCTTCGGACAGGGGGTACAATGAGCAGTTCTTC. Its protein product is CASSSDRGYNEQFF.

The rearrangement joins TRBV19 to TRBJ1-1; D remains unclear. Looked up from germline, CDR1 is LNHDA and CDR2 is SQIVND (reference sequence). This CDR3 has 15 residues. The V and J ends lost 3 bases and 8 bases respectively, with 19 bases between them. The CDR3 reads CASSILGSRGGEAFF. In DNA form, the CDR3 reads TGTGCCAGTAGTATTCTGGGCTCACGGGGAGGAGAAGCTTTCTTT.

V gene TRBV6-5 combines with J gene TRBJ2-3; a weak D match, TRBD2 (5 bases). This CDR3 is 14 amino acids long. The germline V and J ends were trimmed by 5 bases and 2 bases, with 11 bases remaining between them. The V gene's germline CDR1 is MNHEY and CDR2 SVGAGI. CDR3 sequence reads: CASSTPGITDTQYF. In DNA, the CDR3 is TGTGCCAGCAGTACTCCCGGGATCACAGATACGCAGTATTTT.

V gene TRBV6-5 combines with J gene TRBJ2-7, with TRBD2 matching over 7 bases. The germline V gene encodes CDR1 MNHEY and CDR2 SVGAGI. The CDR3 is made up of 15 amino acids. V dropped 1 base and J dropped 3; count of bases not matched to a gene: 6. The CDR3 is CASSYLAGVHYEQYF. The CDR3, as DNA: TGTGCCAGCAGTTACTTGGCGGGAGTACACTACGAGCAGTACTTC.

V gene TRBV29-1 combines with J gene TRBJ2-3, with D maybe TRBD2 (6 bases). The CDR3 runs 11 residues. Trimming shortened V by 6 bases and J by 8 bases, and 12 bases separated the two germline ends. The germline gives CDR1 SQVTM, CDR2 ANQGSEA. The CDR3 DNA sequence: TGCAGCGTGGGTAAGACTAGTACGCAGTATTTT. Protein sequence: CSVGKTSTQYF.

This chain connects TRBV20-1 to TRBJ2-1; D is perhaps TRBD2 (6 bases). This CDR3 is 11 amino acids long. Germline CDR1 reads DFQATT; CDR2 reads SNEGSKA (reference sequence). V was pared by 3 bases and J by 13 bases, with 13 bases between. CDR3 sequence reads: CSARIQRVQFF. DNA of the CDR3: TGCAGTGCTAGGATCCAGCGGGTCCAGTTCTTC.

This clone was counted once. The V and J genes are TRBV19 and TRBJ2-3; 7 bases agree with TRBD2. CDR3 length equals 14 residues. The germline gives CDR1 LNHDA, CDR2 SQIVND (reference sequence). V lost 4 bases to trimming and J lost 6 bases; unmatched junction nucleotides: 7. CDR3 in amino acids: CASSSASGGDTQYF. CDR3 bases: TGTGCCAGTAGTAGTGCTAGCGGAGGGGATACGCAGTATTTT.

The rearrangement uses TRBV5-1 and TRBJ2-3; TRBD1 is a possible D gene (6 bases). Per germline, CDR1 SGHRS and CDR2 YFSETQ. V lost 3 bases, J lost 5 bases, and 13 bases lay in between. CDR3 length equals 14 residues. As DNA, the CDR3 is TGCGCCAGCAGCTCGACAGGAAACGGAGATACGCAGTATTTT. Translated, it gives CASSSTGNGDTQYF.

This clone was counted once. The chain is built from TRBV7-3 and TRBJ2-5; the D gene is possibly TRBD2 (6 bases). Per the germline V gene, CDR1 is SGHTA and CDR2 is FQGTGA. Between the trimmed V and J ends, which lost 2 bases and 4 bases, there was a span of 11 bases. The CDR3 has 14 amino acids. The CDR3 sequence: CASSLGPAGETQYF. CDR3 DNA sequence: TGTGCCAGCAGCTTAGGGCCAGCGGGAGAGACCCAGTACTTC. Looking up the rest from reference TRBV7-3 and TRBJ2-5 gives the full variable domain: GAGVSQTPSNKVTEKGKYVELRCDPISGHTALYWYRQSLGQGPEFLIYFQGTGAADDSGLPNDRFFAVRPEGSVSTLKIQRTERGDSAVYLCASSLGPAGETQYFGPGTRLLVL.

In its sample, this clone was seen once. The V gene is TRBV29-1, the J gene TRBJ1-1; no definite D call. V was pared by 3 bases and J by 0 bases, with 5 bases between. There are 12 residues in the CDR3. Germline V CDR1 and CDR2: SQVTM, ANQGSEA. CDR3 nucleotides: TGCAGCGTTGACACTTTGAACACTGAAGCTTTCTTT. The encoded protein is CSVDTLNTEAFF. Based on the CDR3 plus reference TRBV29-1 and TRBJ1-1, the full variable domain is SAVISQKPSRDICQRGTSLTIQCQVDSQVTMMFWYRQQPGQSLTLIATANQGSEATYESGFVIDKFPISRPNLTFSTLTVSNMSPEDSSIYLCSVDTLNTEAFFGQGTRLTVV.

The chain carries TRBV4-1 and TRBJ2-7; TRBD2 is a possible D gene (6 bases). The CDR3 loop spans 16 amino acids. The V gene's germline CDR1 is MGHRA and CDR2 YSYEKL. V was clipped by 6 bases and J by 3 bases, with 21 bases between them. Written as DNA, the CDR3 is TGCGCCAGCAGTCATGGACCGGGACTTTCGAACTACGAGCAGTACTTC. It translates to CASSHGPGLSNYEQYF.

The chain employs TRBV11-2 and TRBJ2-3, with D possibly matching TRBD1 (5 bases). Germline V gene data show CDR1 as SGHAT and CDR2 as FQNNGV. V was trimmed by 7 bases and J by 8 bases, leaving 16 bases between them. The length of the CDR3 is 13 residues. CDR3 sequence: CASTGISQGTQYF. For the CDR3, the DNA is TGTGCCAGCACCGGAATTTCTCAGGGTACGCAGTATTTT.

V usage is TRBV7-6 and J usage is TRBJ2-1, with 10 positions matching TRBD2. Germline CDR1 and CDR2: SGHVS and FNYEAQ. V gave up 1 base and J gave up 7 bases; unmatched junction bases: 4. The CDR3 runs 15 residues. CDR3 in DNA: TGTGCCAGCAGCTTAGTTCCTAGCGGGGGAAATGAGCAGTTCTTC. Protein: CASSLVPSGGNEQFF.

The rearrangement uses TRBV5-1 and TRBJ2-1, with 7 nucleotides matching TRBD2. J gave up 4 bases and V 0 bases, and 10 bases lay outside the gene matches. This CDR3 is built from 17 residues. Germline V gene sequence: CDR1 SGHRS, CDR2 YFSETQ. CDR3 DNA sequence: TGCGCCAGCAGCTTGGGACTAGCAATTTCTGGATACAATGAGCAGTTCTTC. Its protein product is CASSLGLAISGYNEQFF.

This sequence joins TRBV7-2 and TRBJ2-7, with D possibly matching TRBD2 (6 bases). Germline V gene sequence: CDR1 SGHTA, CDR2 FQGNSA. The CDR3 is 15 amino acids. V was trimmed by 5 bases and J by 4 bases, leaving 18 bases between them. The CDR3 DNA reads TGTGCCAGCAGCCCCGGGCCCGGGAGAGAGTACGAGCAGTACTTC. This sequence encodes CASSPGPGREYEQYF.